The 11 T cell receptor beta chains below all came from one sample that was sequenced in a study of post-analysis software for immune sequencing data. cDNA libraries of TCR beta carried unique molecular identifiers. TCRdb reprocessed the PCR reads with MiXCR, giving one entry per CDR3 protein. The table has around 260,000 distinct CDR3 sequences, 30% to 45% seen once. General observations from the study: Patients had higher frequencies than controls of about 5 TRBV segments, including TRBV5-6, TRBV5-1 and TRBV20-1.

These receptors have no identified antigens. The sequenced sample was blood. The receptors were sampled from a girl aged 5-17 years with multiple sclerosis.

This clonotype showed up many times. The chain has TRBV7-2 and TRBJ2-1, with TRBD1 matching over 10 bases. CDR3 length: 16 residues. V trimming: 6 bases; J trimming: 9 bases; junction bases outside the gene matches: 14. Germline values: CDR1 SGHTA, CDR2 FQGNSA. The CDR3 is CASSPGPGQGIFEQFF. Here the CDR3 DNA reads TGTGCCAGCAGTCCGGGCCCGGGACAGGGGATTTTTGAGCAGTTCTTC.

The chain joins TRBV24-1 to TRBJ2-2, with a possible D match to TRBD2 (6 bases). In germline, CDR1 is KGHDR, CDR2 SFDVKD. V shed 5 bases and J shed 5 bases, with 14 bases lying between them. CDR3 length: 15 amino acids. DNA of the CDR3: TGTGCCACCAGTGCCCCAAAGGGAGGAACCGGGGAGCTGTTTTTT. Translation gives CATSAPKGGTGELFF.

The chain uses TRBV10-3 and TRBJ2-7, with D perhaps given as TRBD1 or TRBD2 (5 bases each). V was trimmed by 3 bases and J by 5 bases, leaving 8 bases between them. The V gene's germline CDR1 is ENHRY and CDR2 SYGVKD. CDR3 size: 12 residues. The CDR3 bases are TGTGCCATCAGTGACAGGGAGCACGAGCAGTACTTC. Translating gives CAISDREHEQYF.

This clonotype was picked up many times. The gene calls are TRBV3-1 and TRBJ2-5; D might be TRBD1 (6 bases). Germline CDR1 is LGHDT and CDR2 is YNNKEL (reference sequence). The CDR3 has 14 amino acids. Deletions cut 4 bases from V and 5 bases from J, with 14 bases between. The CDR3 DNA reads TGTGCCAGCAGCCGACGGACGAGGGGGGAGACCCAGTACTTC. Amino acid sequence: CASSRRTRGETQYF.

The table lists this clonotype with many counts. The gene calls are TRBV12-3 or TRBV12-4 and TRBJ1-6; 9 bases fit TRBD1. With 6 bases clipped from V and 9 bases from J, the junction kept 6 bases outside the gene matches. The CDR3 length is 14 residues. For the CDR3, the DNA is TGTGCCAGCAGCTCGGACAGGGGAGGTTCACCCCTCCACTTT. It codes for CASSSDRGGSPLHF.

This clonotype was detected a few times. V usage is TRBV7-2 and J usage is TRBJ2-7, with 11 bases matching TRBD2. Trimming took 1 base from V and 4 from J; bases not matched to a gene: 3. CDR1 SGHTA and CDR2 FQGNSA come from the germline V gene. This CDR3 region has 15 residues. The CDR3, as DNA: TGTGCCAGCAGCTTAGATAGCGGGGGGGCGTACGAGCAGTACTTC. This gives the protein CASSLDSGGAYEQYF.

The sample holds a few counts of this clonotype. Since a much larger clone is just one base distant, this may be a read error. CDR3 loop: CASSQDRGGYNGQFF. The CDR3 nucleotides are TGTGCCAGCAGCCAAGATCGGGGAGGGTACAATGGGCAGTTCTTC. The V gene is TRBV3-1, the J gene TRBJ2-1, with 7 bases fitting TRBD2. Germline V gene lookup returns CDR1 LGHDT and CDR2 YNNKEL (reference sequence). The CDR3 sequence is 15 residues long.

This chain uses TRBV12-3 or TRBV12-4 with TRBJ2-2; D call uncertain. With 5 bases removed from V and 1 base from J, the gap between germline ends came to 5 bases. The CDR3 has 13 amino acids. Written as DNA, the CDR3 is TGTGCCAGCAGTACAGAGAACACCGGGGAGCTGTTTTTT. Its translation is CASSTENTGELFF.

The table lists this clonotype with many counts. The chain links TRBV7-9 to TRBJ2-1; D is perhaps TRBD2 (7 bases). V lost 5 bases and J 1 base, leaving 27 bases between the germline ends. The germline V gene encodes CDR1 SEHNR and CDR2 FQNEAQ (reference sequence). The CDR3 covers 20 residues. The DNA for the CDR3 is TGTGCCAGCAGCACCAGGGGCGGGACCGCACGCGGGAGATCCTACAATGAGCAGTTCTTC. This sequence encodes CASSTRGGTARGRSYNEQFF.

This clonotype was seen many times. CDR3 amino acids: CASSPRGADEQFF. CDR3 sequence (DNA): TGTGCCAGCTCACCAAGAGGGGCCGATGAGCAGTTCTTC. The genes are TRBV18 and TRBJ2-1; D may be TRBD1 or TRBD2 (5 bases each). Germline CDR1 and CDR2: KGHSH and LQKENI. V shed 2 bases and J shed 8 bases, with 10 bases lying between them. The CDR3 consists of 13 residues.

The table lists this clonotype with many counts. The rearrangement uses TRBV28 and TRBJ1-5; tentative D call: TRBD1 (5 bases). Deletions cut 6 bases from V and 1 base from J, with 19 bases between. The germline V gene has CDR1 MDHEN and CDR2 SYDVKM. The CDR3 has 17 residues. In DNA, the CDR3 is TGTGCCAGCAGCTTCGGAGGGGCCGGCGGGAGCAATCAGCCCCAGCATTTT. It codes for CASSFGGAGGSNQPQHF.